Below, 21 T cell receptor beta chains from the same sample are listed, as sequenced in a study of neoadjuvant nivolumab and ipilimumab in lung cancer. Repertoires were generated with immunoSEQ multiplex PCR, while TCRdb's copy carries only in-frame clones and drops some. The sample has about 20,000 clones; 76% are singletons. The sample consisted of tumor tissue, taken after neoadjuvant nivolumab, alone or with ipilimumab, at or shortly before surgery. These receptors were collected from an adult with non-small cell lung cancer.

The chain combines TRBV7-8 with TRBJ2-4, with D maybe TRBD1 (5 bases). Trimming removed 2 bases from V and 0 bases from J, with 14 bases in between. The V gene's germline CDR1 is SGHVS and CDR2 FQNEAQ. The CDR3 consists of 17 residues. The CDR3 here is CASSLRTRALAKNIQYF. CDR3 in DNA: TGTGCCAGCAGCTTACGGACAAGAGCCTTAGCCAAAAACATTCAGTACTTC.

V and J are TRBV7-8 and TRBJ2-4, with a possible D match to TRBD2 (6 bases). The germline V and J ends were trimmed by 0 bases and 8 bases, with 14 bases remaining between them. Germline V CDR1 and CDR2: SGHVS, FQNEAQ. The CDR3 runs 15 residues. CDR3: CASSLAGDGEDIQYF. CDR3 nucleotide sequence: TGTGCCAGCAGCTTAGCGGGTGACGGGGAGGACATTCAGTACTTC.

This chain connects TRBV11-2 to TRBJ2-5, with no clear D. Trimming shortened V by 6 bases and J by 1 base, and 15 bases separated the two germline ends. CDR3 length: 15 residues. Germline CDR1 and CDR2: SGHAT and FQNNGV. CDR3 sequence: CASSPGVYSQETQYF. The CDR3 DNA reads TGTGCCAGCAGTCCAGGAGTATACAGCCAAGAGACCCAGTACTTC.

The CDR3 bases are TGTGCCAGCAGCTTGGGGACGGACGAGAGGCGGGCTTTCTTT. Translation gives CASSLGTDERRAFF. This chain links TRBV5-4 with TRBJ1-1; D not certain. The V gene lost 0 bases and the J gene lost 11 bases, with 17 bases spanning the gap. Germline-derived CDR1 and CDR2 are SGHNT and YYREEE (reference sequence). This CDR3 contains 14 residues.

The V and J genes are TRBV5-6 and TRBJ2-1, with TRBD2 identical over 10 bases. The CDR3 extends over 15 amino acids. Germline V gene lookup returns CDR1 SGHDT and CDR2 YYEEEE. The J segment lost 8 bases and the V segment lost 3 bases, leaving 8 bases of the junction unmatched. The CDR3 region has the DNA TGTGCCAGCAGCTCTAGCGGGGGTGGGTATGATGAGCAGTTCTTC. This codes for CASSSSGGGYDEQFF.

The J gene is TRBJ2-7, the V gene TRBV7-9, with 13 bases matching TRBD2. With 3 bases clipped from V and 6 bases from J, the junction kept 2 bases outside the gene matches. The CDR3 runs to 14 residues. Germline V gives CDR1 SEHNR, CDR2 FQNEAQ (reference sequence). CDR3 protein: CASSFGLAGVEQYF. The CDR3 nucleotides read TGTGCCAGCAGCTTCGGACTAGCGGGAGTCGAGCAGTACTTC.

The CDR3 bases are TGTGCCAGCGGGACAGGAATCTATGGCTACACCTTC. As protein: CASGTGIYGYTF. The chain recombines TRBV6-5 with TRBJ1-2, with 8 bases lining up with TRBD1. J gave up 4 bases and V 8 bases, and 3 bases lay outside the gene matches. CDR1 and CDR2 from the germline V gene are MNHEY and SVGAGI. This CDR3 comprises 12 residues.

The V and J genes are TRBV27 and TRBJ2-1, with 13 positions matching TRBD2. The CDR3 length is 17 residues. The germline V gene has CDR1 MNHEY and CDR2 SMNVEV (reference sequence). V dropped 7 bases and J dropped 9; count of bases not matched to a gene: 15. The CDR3 protein is CASTILAGGLNLGEQFF. DNA for the CDR3: TGTGCCAGCACCATACTAGCGGGAGGGTTGAATTTGGGTGAGCAGTTCTTC.

This clone has only a few counts. This chain links TRBV7-8 with TRBJ2-1; D uncertain. Germline V gives CDR1 SGHVS, CDR2 FQNEAQ. V lost 8 bases to trimming and J lost 1 base, with 9 bases between them. CDR3 size: 13 residues. The CDR3 nucleotides are TGTGCCAGCCCCCCGGAGTCCTACAATGAGCAGTTCTTC. This sequence encodes CASPPESYNEQFF.

J is TRBJ2-6 and V is TRBV7-9; D is unclear. Germline V gene sequence: CDR1 SEHNR, CDR2 FQNEAQ (reference sequence). Trimming took off 2 bases at V and 1 base at J, with 3 bases between the two ends. The CDR3 covers 14 residues. CDR3 loop: CASSLSSGANVLTF. The CDR3 coding sequence is TGTGCCAGCAGCTTATCATCTGGGGCCAACGTCCTGACTTTC.

CDR3 sequence reads: CASSTGTHVRNEQFF. The CDR3 coding sequence is TGTGCCAGCAGCACCGGGACCCACGTAAGGAATGAGCAGTTCTTC. The chain recombines TRBV27 with TRBJ2-1, with D perhaps assigned TRBD1 or TRBD2 (5 bases each). From germline, CDR1 is MNHEY and CDR2 SMNVEV (reference sequence). Trimming removed 6 bases from V and 7 bases from J, with 19 bases in between. The CDR3 is made up of 15 amino acids.

V usage is TRBV6-5 and J usage is TRBJ2-7; TRBD2 matches at 11 bases. Germline CDR1 and CDR2: MNHEY and SVGAGI. V lost 6 bases to trimming and J lost 7 bases; unmatched junction nucleotides: 8. The CDR3 totals 14 residues. The CDR3 coding sequence is TGTGCCAGCAGAGATAGCGGGAGGGGGTCGGAGCAGTACTTC. This sequence encodes CASRDSGRGSEQYF.

The rearrangement uses TRBV4-2 and TRBJ1-2, with unresolved D. The CDR3 extends over 16 amino acids. V was pared by 0 bases and J by 0 bases, with 11 bases between. The germline CDR1 and CDR2 sequences are LGHNA and YNFKEQ. The CDR3 bases are TGTGCCAGCAGCCAAGATTTTGCAGGAACTAACTATGGCTACACCTTC. This gives the protein CASSQDFAGTNYGYTF.

This clone was detected only a few times. The rearrangement links TRBV5-8 to TRBJ2-5; 7 bases fit TRBD2. CDR3 length: 15 residues. With V trimmed by 0 bases and J by 4 bases, 6 bases remained unmatched. Per the germline V gene, CDR1 is SGHTS and CDR2 is YDEGEE. The CDR3 loop reads CASSLVFAGAETQYF. DNA of the CDR3: TGTGCCAGCAGCTTGGTTTTTGCGGGAGCAGAGACCCAGTACTTC.

The V and J genes are TRBV30 and TRBJ1-2; 7 bases map to TRBD1. The CDR3 is made up of 8 amino acids. J gave up 14 bases and V 8 bases, and 5 bases lay outside the gene matches. Germline lookup yields CDR1 GTSNPN and CDR2 SVGIG (reference sequence). The CDR3 nucleotides read TGTGCCGCAGGGGGTCCTACCTTC. Amino acids: CAAGGPTF.

The chain links TRBV6-5 to TRBJ2-2, with a possible D match to TRBD1 (5 bases). The CDR3 extends over 14 amino acids. V was cut by 5 bases and J by 3 bases, with 10 bases left in between. Germline V gives CDR1 MNHEY, CDR2 SVGAGI. The CDR3 nucleotides read TGTGCCAGCAGTCGAACAGGAGACACCGGGGAGCTGTTTTTT. This codes for CASSRTGDTGELFF.

The chain carries TRBV5-1 and TRBJ2-6, with 7 bases aligning to TRBD1. Germline CDR1 SGHRS, CDR2 YFSETQ. CDR3 size: 16 residues. J gave up 1 base and V 3 bases, and 4 bases lay outside the gene matches. The CDR3 nucleotides read TGCGCCAGCAGCTGGGCAGGGGGATCTGGGGCCAACGTCCTGACTTTC. Its translation is CASSWAGGSGANVLTF.

This chain uses TRBV19 with TRBJ1-5; D is perhaps TRBD1 (6 bases). V gave up 7 bases and J gave up 3 bases, with 16 bases separating them. This CDR3 comprises 15 residues. The V gene's germline CDR1 is LNHDA and CDR2 SQIVND (reference sequence). In DNA form, the CDR3 reads TGTGCCAGTAATGCAGGGGAATCCTACAATCAGCCCCAGCATTTT. Protein sequence: CASNAGESYNQPQHF.

This clone has just one count. The V call is TRBV10-3, the J call TRBJ1-2; D gene unclear. The CDR3 consists of 16 residues. V lost 2 bases, J lost 3 bases, and 16 bases lay in between. CDR1 and CDR2 from the germline V gene are ENHRY and SYGVKD. The CDR3 bases are TGTGCCATCAGTGAGGGTGGAGCCAGTTATGACTATGGCTACACCTTC. It is translated as CAISEGGASYDYGYTF.

The rearrangement joins TRBV6-1 to TRBJ2-7; perhaps TRBD1 as D (5 bases). This CDR3 spans 18 amino acids. Trimming pared 1 base from V and 2 bases from J, leaving 21 bases between. Germline CDR1 and CDR2: MNHNS and SASEGT. CDR3 amino acids: CASSEGTPGWQGAYEQYF. For the CDR3, the DNA is TGTGCCAGCAGTGAAGGGACACCGGGTTGGCAAGGTGCCTACGAGCAGTACTTC.

The genes are TRBV2 and TRBJ1-1, with no clear D. The V and J ends lost 5 bases and 1 base respectively, with 11 bases between them. Germline CDR1 SNHLY, CDR2 FYNNEI. The CDR3 has 14 residues. CDR3 sequence: CASSQDTPNTEAFF. The DNA of the CDR3 is TGTGCCAGCAGTCAAGACACCCCGAACACTGAAGCTTTCTTT.